This TCR beta chain came from a study of Ad26.COV2.S vaccination and SARS-CoV-2 variants. Study context: Once, or twice with 56 days between doses, Ad26.COV2.S was given intramuscularly. Broader study findings: Placebo recipients trailed vaccine recipients in spike-specific TCR breadth.

Details on this clone: Its matching antigen is unknown.

Treatment: 15 to 20 received Ad26.COV2.S at low or high dose, single or two shots; about 5 received placebo; per-sample allocation not given. On day 63 after the first injection, vaccine and placebo recipients gave samples. In Boston, the donor was an adult between 18-55 years of age. Immunization relied on an Ad26 vector, which expressed Wuhan-strain SARS-CoV-2 spike. The data were produced by immunoSEQ multiplex PCR, yet TCRdb's version contains in-frame clones alone and is incomplete. Here the sample spans around 380,000 clones, around 85% being singletons. The CDR3 runs 16 residues. V gave up 2 bases and J gave up 5 bases; unmatched junction bases: 10. The germline V gene encodes CDR1 MNHEY and CDR2 SVGEGT.

The sequence was obtained from a person between 18 and 60 years old who received the Ad26.COV2.S COVID-19 vaccine or a placebo. The specimen comprised peripheral blood, sampled in a trial of Ad26.COV2.S vaccine versus placebo. The V call is TRBV6-2 or TRBV6-3, the J call TRBJ1-2; TRBD1 agrees at 8 bases. CDR3 amino acids: CASSYPGQAWGYGYTF. CDR3 DNA: TGTGCCAGCAGTTACCCGGGACAGGCCTGGGGGTATGGCTACACCTTC.